This paragraph covers one T cell receptor beta chain sequence. The CDR3 sequence is 12 residues long. V was pared by 2 bases and J by 5 bases, with 7 bases between. Germline loops: CDR1 SEHNR, CDR2 FQNEAQ (reference sequence). The assay was immunoSEQ multiplex PCR, and TCRdb's table has in-frame clones only and misses some. The data hold some 2,100,000 clones, with under 95% observed a single time. This record comes from a study of shared clonotypes between healthy human individuals. The naive CD8 fraction comprised CD45RO-negative cells positively selected for CCR7 and excluded terminally differentiated effector memory CD45RA+ cells.

V gene TRBV7-9 combines with J gene TRBJ2-7; D not resolved. The receptor's source is a man younger than 35 in good health. Some clones in this sample may be carry-over from other donors' samples. Input material: naive CD8+ T cells from PBMCs. The CDR3 DNA sequence: TGTGCCAGCAGCTTATCCTCTGACGAGCAGTACTTC. Its translation: CASSLSSDEQYF.